This note documents a single T cell receptor beta chain sequence. Its antigen is still unknown. The record has no base qualities; no much larger clone is one base away. Inclusive of the bounding cysteine and phenylalanine, the CDR3 is 13 residues long. The CDR3 DNA has 39 bases and is translated from base 1. V has 3 bases trimmed and J has 6 bases trimmed; junction bases matching no gene number 1. CDR1 and CDR2 (SGHTA, FQGNSA) derive from the germline V gene. This entry belongs to a study of technical replicates of blood from a handful of donors (TCRdb year 2017). The library was made by the immunoSEQ multiplex PCR assay. This is the immuneACCESS table as TCRdb keeps it, with only in-frame sequences that have V and J called. A part of the clones is gone; compared with another copy, unresolved V genes explain less than half, and the rest is unexplained. Here the sample has approximately 59,000 clones; about 90% occur a single time. The ten largest clones take up approximately 4.7% of the sample.

The sample was PBMCs. The clonotype comes from a human donor in good health. Some clones in this sample may be carry-over from other donors' samples. The V gene is TRBV7-2 and the J gene is TRBJ2-7; 11 nucleotides in the junction match TRBD2. The bases read TGTGCCAGCAGCTTTAGCGGGGGGGCCGAGCAGTACTTC. The encoded protein is CASSFSGGAEQYF.